This TCR beta chain was identified during a study of T cell repertoires in cytomegalovirus infection. Whole-study context: CMV infection together with matching HLA type was indicated by public TCR beta signatures.

MiXCR was run by TCRdb on the reads, yielding one entry per CDR3 protein. The table shows 100,000 to 150,000 distinct CDR3 sequences, with roughly a quarter occurring only once. In regard to this clonotype: The antigen is undetermined.

The ends were cut back, 6 bases at V and 5 bases at J, with 10 bases in the middle. The CDR3 runs to 12 residues. The chain is built from TRBV12-3 or TRBV12-4 and TRBJ1-1; the D is unclear. The origin of this receptor is a human donor in good health (CMV status not recorded). Some clones in this sample may be carry-over from other donors' samples. Specimen: PBMCs, sequenced either directly or after in vitro stimulation (not recorded which). The CDR3 is CASSGLGTEAFF. DNA for the CDR3: TGTGCCAGCAGCGGTTTGGGTACTGAAGCTTTCTTT.